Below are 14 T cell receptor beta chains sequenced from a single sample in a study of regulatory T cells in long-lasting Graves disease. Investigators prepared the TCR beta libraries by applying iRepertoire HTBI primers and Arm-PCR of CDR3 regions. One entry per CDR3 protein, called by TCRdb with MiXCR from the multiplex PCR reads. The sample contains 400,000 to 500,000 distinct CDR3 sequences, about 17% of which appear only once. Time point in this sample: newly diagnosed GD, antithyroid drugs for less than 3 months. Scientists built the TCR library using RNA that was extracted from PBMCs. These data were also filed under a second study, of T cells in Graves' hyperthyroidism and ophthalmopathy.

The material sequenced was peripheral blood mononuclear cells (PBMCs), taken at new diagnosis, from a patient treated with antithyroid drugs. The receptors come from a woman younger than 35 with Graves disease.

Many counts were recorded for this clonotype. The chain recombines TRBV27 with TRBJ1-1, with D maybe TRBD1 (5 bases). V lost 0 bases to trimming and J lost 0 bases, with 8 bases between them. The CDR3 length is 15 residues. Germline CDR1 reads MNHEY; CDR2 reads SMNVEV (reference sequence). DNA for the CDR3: TGTGCCAGCAGTTTATCGTCGACAGTGAACACTGAAGCTTTCTTT. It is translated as CASSLSSTVNTEAFF.

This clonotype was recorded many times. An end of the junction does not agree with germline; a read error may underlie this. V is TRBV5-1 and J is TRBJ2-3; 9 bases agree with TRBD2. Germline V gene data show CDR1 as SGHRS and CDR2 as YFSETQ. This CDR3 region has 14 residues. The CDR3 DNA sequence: TGTGCCAGTACAACTAGCGGGAGCACAGATACGCAGTATTTT. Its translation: CASTTSGSTDTQYF.

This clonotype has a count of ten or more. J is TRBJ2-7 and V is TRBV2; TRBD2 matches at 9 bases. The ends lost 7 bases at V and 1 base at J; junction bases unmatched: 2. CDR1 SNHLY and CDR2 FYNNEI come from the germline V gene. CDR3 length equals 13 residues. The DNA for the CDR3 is TGTGCCAGCAATAGCGGGAGTTCCTACGAGCAGTACTTC. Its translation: CASNSGSSYEQYF.

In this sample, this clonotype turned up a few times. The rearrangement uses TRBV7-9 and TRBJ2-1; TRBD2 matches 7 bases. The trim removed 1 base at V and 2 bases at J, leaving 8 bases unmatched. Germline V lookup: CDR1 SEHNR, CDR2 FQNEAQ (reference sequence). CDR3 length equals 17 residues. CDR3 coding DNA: TGTGCCAGCAGCTTAGATGGTTGGGCGGGGGCCTACAATGAGCAGTTCTTC. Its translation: CASSLDGWAGAYNEQFF.

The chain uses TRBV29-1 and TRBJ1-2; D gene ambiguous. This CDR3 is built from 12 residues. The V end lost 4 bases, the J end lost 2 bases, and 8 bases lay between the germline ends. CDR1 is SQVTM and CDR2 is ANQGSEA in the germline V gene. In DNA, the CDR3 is TGCAGCGTTGGTAAGGGAAACTATGGCTACACCTTC. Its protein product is CSVGKGNYGYTF.

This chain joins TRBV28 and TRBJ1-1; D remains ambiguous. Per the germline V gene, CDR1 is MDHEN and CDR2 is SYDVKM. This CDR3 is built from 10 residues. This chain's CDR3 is CGREFTEAFF. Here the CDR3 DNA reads TGTGGAAGGGAGTTCACTGAAGCTTTCTTT.

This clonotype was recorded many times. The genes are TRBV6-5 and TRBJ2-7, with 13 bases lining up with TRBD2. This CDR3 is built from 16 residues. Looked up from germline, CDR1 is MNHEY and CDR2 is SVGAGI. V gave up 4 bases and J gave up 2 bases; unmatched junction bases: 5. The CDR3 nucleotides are TGTGCCAGCAGTTCAGGACTAGCGGGAGAGACCTACGAGCAGTACTTC. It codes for CASSSGLAGETYEQYF.

Here the CDR3 DNA reads TGTGCCAGCAGTGACTCGAATGGGACAGGACCCTACGAGCAGTACTTC. Its protein product is CASSDSNGTGPYEQYF. This chain connects TRBV6-4 to TRBJ2-7; 8 positions agree with TRBD1. The V gene's germline CDR1 is MRHNA and CDR2 SNTAGT. This CDR3 contains 16 residues. The ends lost 0 bases at V and 2 bases at J; junction bases unmatched: 6.

The CDR3, as DNA: TGTGCCAGCCGAGGCCGGGGGGAATTCGGTAATTCACCCCTCCACTTT. Translating it yields CASRGRGEFGNSPLHF. V usage is TRBV19 and J usage is TRBJ1-6; D may be TRBD1 (5 bases). There are 16 residues in the CDR3. CDR1 is LNHDA and CDR2 is SQIVND in the germline V gene (reference sequence). Trimming pared 9 bases from V and 6 bases from J, leaving 21 bases between.

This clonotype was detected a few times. For the CDR3, the DNA is TGTGCCAGCAGCCAAGATCGAAAAGGGAGTAATAATTCACCCCTCCACTTT. Residues: CASSQDRKGSNNSPLHF. The chain carries TRBV4-2 and TRBJ1-6; D gene uncertain. V shed 0 bases and J shed 5 bases, with 14 bases lying between them. The CDR3 has 17 residues. Germline CDR1 LGHNA, CDR2 YNFKEQ.

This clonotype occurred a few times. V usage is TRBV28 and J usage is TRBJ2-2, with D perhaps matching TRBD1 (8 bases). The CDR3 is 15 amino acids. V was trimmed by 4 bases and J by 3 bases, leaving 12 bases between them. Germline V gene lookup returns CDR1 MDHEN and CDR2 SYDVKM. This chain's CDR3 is CASSWEGQDTGELFF. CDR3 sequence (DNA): TGTGCCAGCAGTTGGGAGGGACAGGACACCGGGGAGCTGTTTTTT. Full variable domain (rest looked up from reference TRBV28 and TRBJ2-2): DVKVTQSSRYLVKRTGEKVFLECVQDMDHENMFWYRQDPGLGLRLIYFSYDVKMKEKGDIPEGYSVSREKKERFSLILESASTNQTSMYLCASSWEGQDTGELFFGEGSRLTVL.

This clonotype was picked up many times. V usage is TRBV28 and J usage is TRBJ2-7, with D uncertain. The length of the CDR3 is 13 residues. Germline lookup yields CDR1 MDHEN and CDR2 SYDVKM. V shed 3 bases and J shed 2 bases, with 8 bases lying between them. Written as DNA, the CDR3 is TGTGCCAGCAGTTTCCGGGTCCCCTACGAGCAGTACTTC. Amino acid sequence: CASSFRVPYEQYF.

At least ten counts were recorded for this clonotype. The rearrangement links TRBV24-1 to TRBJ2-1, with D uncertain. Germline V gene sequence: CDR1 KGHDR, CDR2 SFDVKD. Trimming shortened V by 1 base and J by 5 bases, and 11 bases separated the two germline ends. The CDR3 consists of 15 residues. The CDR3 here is CATSDFQGVHNEQFF. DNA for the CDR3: TGTGCCACCAGTGATTTTCAAGGAGTCCACAATGAGCAGTTCTTC.

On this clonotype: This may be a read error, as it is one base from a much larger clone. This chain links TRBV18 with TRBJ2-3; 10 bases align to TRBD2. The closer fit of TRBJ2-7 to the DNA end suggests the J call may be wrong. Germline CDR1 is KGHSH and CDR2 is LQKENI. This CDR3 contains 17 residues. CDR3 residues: CASSPTASGRRVNEQYF. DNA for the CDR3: TGTGCCAGCTCACCGACAGCTAGCGGGAGAAGGGTGAATGAGCAGTACTTC.